The sequence of this TCR beta chain was determined in a study of cytomegalovirus exposure and HLA in healthy donors (dated by TCRdb to the late 2010s). Concerning the study at large: According to a later analysis, the 120 or so validation repertoires were produced on the same platform as the roughly 700 repertoires of the first cohort. The aim of the study was to test whether cataloging public T cell receptors could identify signatures of past pathogen exposure. To predict cytomegalovirus infection status, the study brought together high-throughput TCR immunosequencing, statistical association of individual TCRs with disease status, and machine learning. In addition to the first cohort of roughly 670 subjects, a separate validation cohort of around 110 different subjects was used. The paper as a whole reports these results and caveats: In the study, around 150 TCR beta chains were listed as associated with cytomegalovirus. While some public TCRs were present in many individuals, most TCR sequences turned up only very rarely across donors. Cytomegalovirus status was reported to be diagnosed by the classifier with high specificity and sensitivity in both the original and validation cohorts. A few of the identified cytomegalovirus-associated TCR beta chains were confirmed in vitro to be specific for cytomegalovirus antigens. A later analysis lacked HLA typing for the validation cohort, so it scored co-occurrence in that cohort across all 130 or so repertoires. Subsequent analysis determined that TCRs grouped into clusters in the first cohort also showed a tendency toward co-occurrence across the 90 to 150 validation repertoires, and approximately 94% of cluster scores exceeded 0. The authors suggested that the approach could potentially be generalized to other disease states and immunological phenotypes.

This clone came up once. The target of this receptor is not known. Base qualities are not recorded, but no much larger clone differs from it by a single base. Separate from the roughly 660-subject first cohort, the validation cohort of around 130 subjects was the group to which the donors belonged. The CDR3 contains 15 residues, cysteine and phenylalanine counted. The read is trimmed to its CDR3 DNA, 45 bases read in frame from base 1. CDR1 and CDR2 were assigned from the germline V gene as SGHRS and YFSETQ. V and J lose 3 bases and 4 bases, and a span of 16 bases separates them. The library was obtained by the immunoSEQ multiplex PCR assay. The source study handled its data this way. To diagnose cytomegalovirus status from the catalog of TCR beta chain sequences, a statistical classification framework was built. TCRdb took this table from immuneACCESS and kept in-frame rearrangements with V and J called. Such tables lack part of the clones; where checked against another copy, unresolved V genes explain under half of the gap, and the rest is unexplained. V and J calls and clone size come straight from that table; D and trimming were deduced from the DNA. This sample is represented by 50,000 or so clones; approximately 89% of them were singletons. Approximately 8.4% of the sample comes from the top ten.

Sequences were obtained from PBMCs. The clonotype was recovered from a woman aged 18-29 years in good health and CMV-seropositive. The rearranged segments are TRBV5-1 and TRBJ1-2; no D gene can be assigned with confidence. The nucleotide sequence reads as follows: TGCGCCAGCAGCTCCGAAAGGCGGTTCGGCTATGGCTACACCTTC. The resulting protein is CASSSERRFGYGYTF.